These T cell receptor beta chains were read from a single sample in a study of T cell clones after liver transplantation. Sequencing used immunoSEQ multiplex PCR; TCRdb keeps in-frame clones, though not all of them. Here the sample spans tens of thousands of clones, approximately 63% being singletons. This material consisted of CD4+ T cells from blood, taken at the approximately 16-month timepoint. The origin of the receptors is a human patient who received a liver transplant. Some T cells may arise from the graft donor. The CDR3 runs from the conserved cysteine through the conserved F or W. D genes are given only for firm matches. Clone size is given for some rows only: seen once, a few or many times, or a class if the clone is expanded.

cdr3_nt,cdr3_aa,clone_size,v_call,d_call,j_call
TGTGCCAGCAGCTTGTATGCGGGGGGCGCCTACAATGAGCAGTTCTTC,CASSLYAGGAYNEQFF,few,TRBV5-6,TRBD2,TRBJ2-1
TGTGCCAGTAGTATTGGGTGGGGCAATCAGCCCCAGCATTTT,CASSIGWGNQPQHF,few,TRBV19,.,TRBJ1-5
TGTGCCATCAGTGAGGGGGCTCTTTCTGGAAACACCATATATTTT,CAISEGALSGNTIYF,.,TRBV10-3,.,TRBJ1-3
TGTGCCAGCTCACCAGAGAGGGACAATCAGCCCCAGCATTTT,CASSPERDNQPQHF,.,TRBV18,.,TRBJ1-5
TGTGCCATCATGGGGGGGATGGAGGGGTCCGAAGCTTTCTTT,CAIMGGMEGSEAFF,.,TRBV10-3,.,TRBJ1-1
TGTGCCATTGGTCGGGGGAGCAATCAGCCCCAGCATTTT,CAIGRGSNQPQHF,once,TRBV28,.,TRBJ1-5
TGTGCCAGCAGTGCAAATCGAGATACGCAGTATTTT,CASSANRDTQYF,.,TRBV2,.,TRBJ2-3
TGTGCCAGCAGCCGCACAGGGGTTAGCTCCTACGAGCAGTACTTC,CASSRTGVSSYEQYF,.,TRBV28,TRBD1,TRBJ2-7
TGTGCCAGCAGCTTTCAACAGGGAAGCCGCAATGAGCAGTTCTTC,CASSFQQGSRNEQFF,.,TRBV11-1,.,TRBJ2-1
TGTGCCAGCAATATGGGGGAGAACACTGAAGCTTTCTTT,CASNMGENTEAFF,.,TRBV9,.,TRBJ1-1
TGTGCCATCAGCGATTCCAAGCGGGGGGCAGGCACAGATACGCAGTATTTT,CAISDSKRGAGTDTQYF,once,TRBV10-3,TRBD2,TRBJ2-3
TGCGCCAGCAGCCAAGATTCAAGACTAGCGGGCACAGATACGCAGTATTTT,CASSQDSRLAGTDTQYF,once,TRBV4-1,TRBD2,TRBJ2-3
TGTGCCAGTAGTATAGATCCCCTAGCGGGAGGGTCAGATACGCAGTATTTT,CASSIDPLAGGSDTQYF,.,TRBV19,TRBD2,TRBJ2-3
TGTGCCAGCAGCCGGGCGGGGTCTGGTGAAAAACTGTTTTTT,CASSRAGSGEKLFF,.,TRBV7-9,.,TRBJ1-4
TGTGCCAGCAGTTCCGGGACACGGACGCCCCAGCATTTT,CASSSGTRTPQHF,.,TRBV28,.,TRBJ1-5
TGTGCCAGCAGTGCGGCTCGGGACAGGACTAATGAAAAACTGTTTTTT,CASSAARDRTNEKLFF,.,TRBV6-1,TRBD1,TRBJ1-4
TGTGCCACTGGGGACAGATCTTACTATGGCTACACCTTC,CATGDRSYYGYTF,.,TRBV6-5,TRBD1,TRBJ1-2
TGTGCCTGGGGAGAGGGGTCTGGAAACACCATATATTTT,CAWGEGSGNTIYF,few,TRBV30,.,TRBJ1-3
TGCGCCAGCAGTAGGGGAGGTGGAGATACGCAGTATTTT,CASSRGGGDTQYF,.,TRBV10-1,.,TRBJ2-3
TGTGCCAGCTCCTATCGTGGCGGCAGCCCGTTACCTGCAACTAATGAAAAACTGTTTTTT,CASSYRGGSPLPATNEKLFF,.,TRBV18,.,TRBJ1-4
TGTGCCTGGAGCGCGGGAAACACCATATATTTT,CAWSAGNTIYF,few,TRBV30,.,TRBJ1-3
TGCGCCAGCAGCTTGGAACACCAAGAGACCCAGTACTTC,CASSLEHQETQYF,.,TRBV5-1,.,TRBJ2-5
TGTGCCAGCAGCCTCGACAACACGAAGGCGAATGAAAAACTGTTTTTT,CASSLDNTKANEKLFF,once,TRBV7-8,.,TRBJ1-4
TGTGCCAGCAGCTCCGAACTACAAGAGACCCAGTACTTC,CASSSELQETQYF,.,TRBV7-2,.,TRBJ2-5
TGTGCCAGCAGCCAGACAGGGGGCTTCAACACCGGGGAGCTGTTTTTT,CASSQTGGFNTGELFF,.,TRBV2,TRBD1,TRBJ2-2
TGTGCCAGCAGTCCAAGCGCAGGGTTCCAAGAGACCCAGTACTTC,CASSPSAGFQETQYF,few,TRBV28,.,TRBJ2-5
TGTGCCTGGAGTGTACCCGGCAAGGGTTTATCCCAAGAGACCCAGTACTTC,CAWSVPGKGLSQETQYF,.,TRBV30,.,TRBJ2-5
TGTGCCACCAGCAGAGAGGGCCCAAAAAATGAGCAGTTCTTC,CATSREGPKNEQFF,.,TRBV15,.,TRBJ2-1
TGTGCCAGCAGCGTAGAGACTGGAAACACCATATATTTT,CASSVETGNTIYF,once,TRBV9,.,TRBJ1-3
TGTGCCAGCAAGGGGAGGCGAAACACCATATATTTT,CASKGRRNTIYF,.,TRBV7-9,.,TRBJ1-3
TGCGCCAGCACACAGGGGAGTGAGGCAGATACGCAGTATTTT,CASTQGSEADTQYF,.,TRBV5-1,TRBD1,TRBJ2-3
TGTGCCAGCAGTACAGGTAATAGCGCTGAAGCTTTCTTT,CASSTGNSAEAFF,once,TRBV11-3,.,TRBJ1-1
TGTGCCAGCAGTGCAAACCGAGGGCCCACCGGGGAGCTGTTTTTT,CASSANRGPTGELFF,once,TRBV6-1,.,TRBJ2-2
TGTGCCAGCAGCTCCCAATACCGCCTGGGACTAGCGGGGGGGAAATCCACAGATACGCAGTATTTT,CASSSQYRLGLAGGKSTDTQYF,few,TRBV13,TRBD2,TRBJ2-3
TGTGCCAGCAGTGTATTTGGGGCCAACGTCCTGACTTTC,CASSVFGANVLTF,few,TRBV11-3,.,TRBJ2-6
TGTGCCAGCAGTTTATTTGGGGGGGATAGGGATGAGCAGTTCTTC,CASSLFGGDRDEQFF,.,TRBV27,TRBD2,TRBJ2-1
TGTGCCAGCAGTTACTCGAAGGAGGGCGAGCAGTTCTTC,CASSYSKEGEQFF,.,TRBV6-5,.,TRBJ2-1
TGTGCCGGGACAGGAGGGGATGAAAAACTGTTTTTT,CAGTGGDEKLFF,many,TRBV30,TRBD1,TRBJ1-4
TGTGCCAGCAGTTCTCCCTCGAGGTCCGGGGAGCTGTTTTTT,CASSSPSRSGELFF,.,TRBV28,.,TRBJ2-2
TGTGCCAGCAGCGTACAGGGGGCTAATGAAAAACTGTTTTTT,CASSVQGANEKLFF,.,TRBV28,TRBD1,TRBJ1-4
TGTGCCAGCAGCTTGAGTAGTCAGGAAGAGACCCAGTACTTC,CASSLSSQEETQYF,.,TRBV5-5,.,TRBJ2-5
TGTGCCACCAGCAGCGCAGGGGGGCCCCAGCATTTT,CATSSAGGPQHF,.,TRBV15,TRBD1,TRBJ1-5
TGTGCCAGCAGTGGAGCGGGGGGCCGGTACCAAGAGACCCAGTACTTC,CASSGAGGRYQETQYF,.,TRBV2,TRBD2,TRBJ2-5
TGTGCCAGCAGTCGGGGGAATGAGCAGTTCTTC,CASSRGNEQFF,few,TRBV28,.,TRBJ2-1
TGTGCCAGTAGTATCTGGGGACAGGGGAGGCAGGATCAGCCCCAGCATTTT,CASSIWGQGRQDQPQHF,.,TRBV19,TRBD1,TRBJ1-5
TGTGCCAGCAGCTTGCGAATGGTCAGCCAAAACATTCAGTACTTC,CASSLRMVSQNIQYF,.,TRBV5-6,.,TRBJ2-4
TGTGCCAGCAAACCTCCGGGGGGGCGTCGAAATGAGCAGTTCTTC,CASKPPGGRRNEQFF,.,TRBV28,TRBD2,TRBJ2-1
TGTGCCAGCAGCTTGGCCGGCGGGAGGGCCGCAGATACGCAGTATTTT,CASSLAGGRAADTQYF,.,TRBV5-4,TRBD2,TRBJ2-3
TGTGCCAGCAGTGTCCCTGGATACAATGAGCAGTTCTTC,CASSVPGYNEQFF,once,TRBV25-1,.,TRBJ2-1
TGTGCCAGCAGCTTGGCAGGGGGCTCTGGAAACACCATATATTTT,CASSLAGGSGNTIYF,.,TRBV5-6,TRBD1,TRBJ1-3
TGTGCCAGCAGCCCAGGACTAGCGGGGGGGCTAAATGAGCAGTTCTTC,CASSPGLAGGLNEQFF,.,TRBV7-2,TRBD2,TRBJ2-1
TGTGCCAGCAGGAGGGCCGGGACAGGGATCTGGGTGCGAGCTTTCTTT,CASRRAGTGIWVRAFF,.,TRBV28,TRBD1,TRBJ1-1
TGTGCCAGCAGTTGGGGACAGGGAGGGGAGACCCAGTACTTC,CASSWGQGGETQYF,.,TRBV6-5,TRBD1,TRBJ2-5
TGTGCCAGCAGTACAGGGTCTGGAAACACCATATATTTT,CASSTGSGNTIYF,.,TRBV2,.,TRBJ1-3
TGTGCCAGCAGTTTATACGGAACGGCAGCAACTAATGAAAAACTGTTTTTT,CASSLYGTAATNEKLFF,.,TRBV28,.,TRBJ1-4
TGTGCCAGTTCTAGCGGGGCCCCAACAGATACGCAGTATTTT,CASSSGAPTDTQYF,few,TRBV2,TRBD2,TRBJ2-3
TGTGCCAGCAGCTTATCGGGGAGAGGGGAAACTGAAGCTTTCTTT,CASSLSGRGETEAFF,.,TRBV7-2,.,TRBJ1-1
TGTGCCAGCAGCTCGCGACTAGCGGGGGCTATTCGAGAGACCCAGTACTTC,CASSSRLAGAIRETQYF,.,TRBV5-6,TRBD2,TRBJ2-5
TGTGCCAGCAGCTTGGTTCAGGGCTACACCGGGGAGCTGTTTTTT,CASSLVQGYTGELFF,.,TRBV5-5,.,TRBJ2-2
TGTGCCAGCAGCTCAGGGACTAGCGGAAGCGCAGATACGCAGTATTTT,CASSSGTSGSADTQYF,once,TRBV7-9,TRBD2,TRBJ2-3